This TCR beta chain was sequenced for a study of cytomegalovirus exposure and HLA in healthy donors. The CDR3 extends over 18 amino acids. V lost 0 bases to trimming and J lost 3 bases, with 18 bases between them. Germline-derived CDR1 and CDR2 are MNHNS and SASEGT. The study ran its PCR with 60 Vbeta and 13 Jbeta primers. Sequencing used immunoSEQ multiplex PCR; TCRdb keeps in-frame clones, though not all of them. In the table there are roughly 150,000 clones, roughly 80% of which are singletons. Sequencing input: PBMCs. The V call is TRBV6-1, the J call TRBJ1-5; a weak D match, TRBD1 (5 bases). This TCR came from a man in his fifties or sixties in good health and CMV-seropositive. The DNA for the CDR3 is TGTGCCAGCAGTGAAGCGTCGATATCAGGGCAATACAATCAGCCCCAGCATTTT. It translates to CASSEASISGQYNQPQHF.